This T cell receptor (beta chain) was recovered during a study of shared T cell receptors in the human thymus. Trimming took off 4 bases at V and 2 bases at J, with 15 bases between the two ends. The CDR3 length is 15 residues. Per the germline V gene, CDR1 is MGHDK and CDR2 is SYGVNS. Assay used: immunoSEQ multiplex PCR; TCRdb lists only in-frame clones, some missing. The table records 450,000 to 650,000 clones, about four fifths of them present only once. The same sample was also studied in work on human thymus T cells. In that study: Having corrective surgery for congenital heart defects, healthy Finnish infants were the ones who donated. Resections that were taken during corrective heart surgery supplied the thymus tissue. A high degree of thymic repertoire overlap among unrelated individuals was reported in related research.

The chain carries TRBV25-1 and TRBJ2-7; tentatively, D is TRBD1 (6 bases). The TCR comes from a boy under two years old with a congenital heart defect. Sequencing was carried out using thymocytes. DNA of the CDR3: TGTGCCAGCAGTGTCCGGGACACTCTGACCTACGAGCAGTACTTC. As protein: CASSVRDTLTYEQYF.